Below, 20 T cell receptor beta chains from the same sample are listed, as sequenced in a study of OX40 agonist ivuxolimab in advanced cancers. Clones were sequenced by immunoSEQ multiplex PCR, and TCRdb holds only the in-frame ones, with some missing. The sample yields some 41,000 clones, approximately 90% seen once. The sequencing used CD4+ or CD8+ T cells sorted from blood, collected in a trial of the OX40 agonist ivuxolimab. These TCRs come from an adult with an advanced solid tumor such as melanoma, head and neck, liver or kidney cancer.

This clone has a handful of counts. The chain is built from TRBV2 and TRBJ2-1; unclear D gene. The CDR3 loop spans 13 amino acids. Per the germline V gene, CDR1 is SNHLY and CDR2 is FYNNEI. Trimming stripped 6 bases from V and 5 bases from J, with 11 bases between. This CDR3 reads CASSPPNNNEQFF. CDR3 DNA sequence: TGTGCCAGCAGCCCCCCGAACAACAATGAGCAGTTCTTC. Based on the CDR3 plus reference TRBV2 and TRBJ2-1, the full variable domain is EPEVTQTPSHQVTQMGQEVILRCVPISNHLYFYWYRQILGQKVEFLVSFYNNEISEKSEIFDDQFSVERPDGSNFTLKIRSTKLEDSAMYFCASSPPNNNEQFFGPGTRLTVL.

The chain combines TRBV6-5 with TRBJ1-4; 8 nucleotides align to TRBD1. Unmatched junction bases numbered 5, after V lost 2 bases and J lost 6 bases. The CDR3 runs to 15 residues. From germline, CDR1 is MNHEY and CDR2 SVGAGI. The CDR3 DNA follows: TGTGCCAGCAGTTACGGTACAGGGGGGGATGAAAAACTGTTTTTT. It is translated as CASSYGTGGDEKLFF.

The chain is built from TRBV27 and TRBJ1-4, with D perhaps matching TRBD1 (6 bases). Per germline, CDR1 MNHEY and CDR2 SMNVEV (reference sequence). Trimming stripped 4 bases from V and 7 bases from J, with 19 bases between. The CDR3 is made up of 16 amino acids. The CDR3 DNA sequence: TGTGCCAGCAGTTCCCCCTCGGGGGGCGGTAGTGAAAAACTGTTTTTT. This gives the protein CASSSPSGGGSEKLFF.

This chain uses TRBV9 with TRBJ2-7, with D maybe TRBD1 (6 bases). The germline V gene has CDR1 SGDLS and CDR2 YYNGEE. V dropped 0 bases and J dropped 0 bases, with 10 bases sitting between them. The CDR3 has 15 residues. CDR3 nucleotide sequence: TGTGCCAGCAGCGTAGCAGGGGCAAGCTCCTACGAGCAGTACTTC. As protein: CASSVAGASSYEQYF.

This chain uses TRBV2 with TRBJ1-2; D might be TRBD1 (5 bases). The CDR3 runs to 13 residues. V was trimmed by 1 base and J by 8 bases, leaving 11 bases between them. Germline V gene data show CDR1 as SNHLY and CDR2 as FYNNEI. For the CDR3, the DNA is TGTGCCAGCAGTGAAGTGATGGGGGAAGGCTACACCTTC. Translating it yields CASSEVMGEGYTF.

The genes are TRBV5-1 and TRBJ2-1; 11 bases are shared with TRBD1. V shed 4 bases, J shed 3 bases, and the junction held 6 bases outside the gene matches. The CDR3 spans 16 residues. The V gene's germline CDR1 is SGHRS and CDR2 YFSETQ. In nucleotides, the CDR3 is TGCGCCAGCAGCCCACCTGGGACAGGGGGCTACAATGAGCAGTTCTTC. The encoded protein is CASSPPGTGGYNEQFF.

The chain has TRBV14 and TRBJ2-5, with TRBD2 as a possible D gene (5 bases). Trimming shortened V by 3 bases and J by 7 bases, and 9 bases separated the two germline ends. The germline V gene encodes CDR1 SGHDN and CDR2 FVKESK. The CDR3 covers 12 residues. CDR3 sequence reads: CASSQSGRTQYF. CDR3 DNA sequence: TGTGCCAGCAGCCAGTCGGGAAGGACCCAGTACTTC.

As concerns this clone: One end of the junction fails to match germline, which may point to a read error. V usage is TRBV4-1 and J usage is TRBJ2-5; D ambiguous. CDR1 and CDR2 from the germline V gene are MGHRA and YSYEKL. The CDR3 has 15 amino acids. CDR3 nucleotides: TGCGCCAGCCGCCAAGCTTTTACAGCACAAGAGACCCAGTACTTC. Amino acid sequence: CASRQAFTAQETQYF.

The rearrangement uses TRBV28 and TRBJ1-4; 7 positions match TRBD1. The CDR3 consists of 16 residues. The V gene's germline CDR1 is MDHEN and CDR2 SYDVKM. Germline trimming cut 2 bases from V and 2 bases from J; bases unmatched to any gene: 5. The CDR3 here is CASSLETGFTNEKLFF. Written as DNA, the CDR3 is TGTGCCAGCAGTTTAGAGACAGGGTTCACTAATGAAAAACTGTTTTTT.

CDR3 amino acids: CTSRLPGHRKHCGYTF. In DNA, the CDR3 is TGCACCAGCCGACTCCCGGGACACCGAAAGCATTGTGGCTACACCTTC. This sequence joins TRBV1 and TRBJ1-2; the table's D call of TRBD1 was not tested on the DNA. TRBV1 is a listed pseudogene. CDR3 length: 16 amino acids.

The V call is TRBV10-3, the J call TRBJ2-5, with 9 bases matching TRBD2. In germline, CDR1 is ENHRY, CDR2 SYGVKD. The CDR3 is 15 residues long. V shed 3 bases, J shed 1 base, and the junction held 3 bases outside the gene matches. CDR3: CAISDSRGGQETQYF. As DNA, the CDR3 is TGTGCCATCAGTGACTCGCGGGGGGGCCAAGAGACCCAGTACTTC.

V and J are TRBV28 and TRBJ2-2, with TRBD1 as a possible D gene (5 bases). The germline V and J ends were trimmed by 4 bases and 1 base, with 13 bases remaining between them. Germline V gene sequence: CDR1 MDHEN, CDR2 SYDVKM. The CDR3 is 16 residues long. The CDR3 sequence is CASSSLLQVNTGELFF. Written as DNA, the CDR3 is TGTGCCAGCAGTTCCCTTTTACAGGTGAACACCGGGGAGCTGTTTTTT.

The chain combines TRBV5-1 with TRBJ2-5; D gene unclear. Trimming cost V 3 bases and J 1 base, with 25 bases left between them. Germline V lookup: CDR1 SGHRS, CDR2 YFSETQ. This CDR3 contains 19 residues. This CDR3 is CASSSRKRQLDNRQETQYF. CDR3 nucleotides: TGCGCCAGCAGCTCGAGAAAACGCCAATTAGATAATCGCCAAGAGACCCAGTACTTC.

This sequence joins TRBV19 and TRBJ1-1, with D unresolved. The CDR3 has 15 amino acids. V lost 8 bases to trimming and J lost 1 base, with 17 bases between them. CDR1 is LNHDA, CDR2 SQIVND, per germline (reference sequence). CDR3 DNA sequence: TGTGCCAGTGGGCGGACTGGGTCAGGGAACACTGAAGCTTTCTTT. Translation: CASGRTGSGNTEAFF. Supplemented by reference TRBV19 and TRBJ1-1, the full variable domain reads DGGITQSPKYLFRKEGQNVTLSCEQNLNHDAMYWYRQDPGQGLRLIYYSQIVNDFQKGDIAEGYSVSREKKESFPLTVTSAQKNPTAFYLCASGRTGSGNTEAFFGQGTRLTVV.

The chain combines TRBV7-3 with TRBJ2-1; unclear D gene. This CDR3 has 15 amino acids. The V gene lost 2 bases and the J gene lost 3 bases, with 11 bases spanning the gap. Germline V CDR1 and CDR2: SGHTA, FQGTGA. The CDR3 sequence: CASSLEPIVYNEQFF. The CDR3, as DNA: TGTGCCAGCAGCTTAGAACCGATCGTCTACAATGAGCAGTTCTTC. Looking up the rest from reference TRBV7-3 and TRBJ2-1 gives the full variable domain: GAGVSQTPSNKVTEKGKYVELRCDPISGHTALYWYRQSLGQGPEFLIYFQGTGAADDSGLPNDRFFAVRPEGSVSTLKIQRTERGDSAVYLCASSLEPIVYNEQFFGPGTRLTVL.

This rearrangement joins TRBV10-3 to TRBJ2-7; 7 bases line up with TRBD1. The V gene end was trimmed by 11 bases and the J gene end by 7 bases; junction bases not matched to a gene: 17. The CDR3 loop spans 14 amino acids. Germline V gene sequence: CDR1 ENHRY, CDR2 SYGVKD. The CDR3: CAASLKGGLREQYF. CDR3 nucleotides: TGTGCCGCATCCCTGAAAGGGGGCTTGAGAGAGCAGTACTTC.

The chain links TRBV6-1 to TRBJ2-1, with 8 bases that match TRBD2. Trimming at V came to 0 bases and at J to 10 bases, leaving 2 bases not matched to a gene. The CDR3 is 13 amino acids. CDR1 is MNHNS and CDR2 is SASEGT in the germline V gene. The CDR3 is CASSEARGGEQFF. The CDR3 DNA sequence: TGTGCCAGCAGTGAAGCTCGCGGGGGGGAGCAGTTCTTC.

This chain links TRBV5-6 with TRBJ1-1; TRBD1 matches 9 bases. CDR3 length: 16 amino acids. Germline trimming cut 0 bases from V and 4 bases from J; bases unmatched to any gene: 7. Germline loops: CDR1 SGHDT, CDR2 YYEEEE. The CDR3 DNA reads TGTGCCAGCAGCTTGGCCCCGGGACAGGGAGTCACTGAAGCTTTCTTT. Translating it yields CASSLAPGQGVTEAFF.

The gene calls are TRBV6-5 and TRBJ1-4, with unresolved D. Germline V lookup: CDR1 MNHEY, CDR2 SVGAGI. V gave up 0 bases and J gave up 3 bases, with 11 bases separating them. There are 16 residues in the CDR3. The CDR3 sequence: CASSYSWALANEKLFF. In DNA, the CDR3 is TGTGCCAGCAGTTACTCATGGGCATTGGCTAATGAAAAACTGTTTTTT.

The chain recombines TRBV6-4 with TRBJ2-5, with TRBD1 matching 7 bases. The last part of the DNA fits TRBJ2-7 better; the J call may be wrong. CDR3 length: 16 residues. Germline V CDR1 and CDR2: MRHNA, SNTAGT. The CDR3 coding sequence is TGTGCCAGCAGTGACTCGAAGGCTCAGGGGGTCTACGAGCAGTACTTC. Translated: CASSDSKAQGVYEQYF.